This entry lists 32 T cell receptor beta chains sequenced from one sample in a study of shared clonotypes between healthy human individuals. Some clones are missing from TCRdb's copy, which holds only in-frame ones; the method was immunoSEQ multiplex PCR. Here the sample spans 650,000 to 750,000 clones, more than 70% being singletons. The sequenced sample consisted of memory CD4+ T cells sorted from blood. Documented subset: CD45RA-negative fraction. The source is a woman in her 30s in good health.

The chain employs TRBV5-4 and TRBJ1-2; D is ambiguous. Germline V gene lookup returns CDR1 SGHNT and CDR2 YYREEE (reference sequence). This CDR3 spans 15 amino acids. V was cut by 3 bases and J by 4 bases, with 16 bases left in between. DNA of the CDR3: TGTGCCAGCAGCTCTGGGTCCCTAGGTAGCTATGGCTACACCTTC. It codes for CASSSGSLGSYGYTF.

This chain links TRBV30 with TRBJ1-3; D not resolved. The CDR3 sequence is 13 residues long. The V and J ends lost 3 bases and 4 bases respectively, with 10 bases between them. Germline loops: CDR1 GTSNPN, CDR2 SVGIG (reference sequence). The CDR3 reads CAWREKGGNTIYF. In nucleotides, the CDR3 is TGTGCCTGGAGGGAGAAGGGCGGAAACACCATATATTTT. The full variable domain, in which reference TRBV30 and TRBJ1-3 provide the parts outside the CDR3, is SQTIHQWPATLVQPVGSPLSLECTVEGTSNPNLYWYRQAAGRGLQLLFYSVGIGQISSEVPQNLSASRPQDRQFILSSKKLLLSDSGFYLCAWREKGGNTIYFGEGSWLTVV.

V usage is TRBV10-3 and J usage is TRBJ2-1; 10 bases map to TRBD2. CDR3 size: 14 residues. Looked up from germline, CDR1 is ENHRY and CDR2 is SYGVKD. The junction had 7 bases not matched to a gene; V was cut back by 10 bases and J by 4 bases. CDR3 sequence: CATRPSGGYNEQFF. CDR3 in DNA: TGTGCCACCCGCCCTAGCGGGGGATACAATGAGCAGTTCTTC.

This chain joins TRBV5-1 and TRBJ2-1; 7 positions agree with TRBD2. This CDR3 spans 17 amino acids. The V segment lost 0 bases and the J segment 0 bases; nucleotides outside the gene matches: 6. Germline CDR1 and CDR2: SGHRS and YFSETQ. Here the CDR3 reads CASSLEGLAASYNEQFF. DNA of the CDR3: TGCGCCAGCAGCTTGGAGGGCCTAGCGGCCTCCTACAATGAGCAGTTCTTC.

The rearrangement uses TRBV27 and TRBJ2-7; 11 bases are a match to TRBD1. The CDR3 has 16 residues. The V gene end was trimmed by 6 bases and the J gene end by 4 bases; junction bases not matched to a gene: 11. Per the germline V gene, CDR1 is MNHEY and CDR2 is SMNVEV (reference sequence). The CDR3 sequence is CASSHTSGTGGYEQYF. Written as DNA, the CDR3 is TGTGCCAGCAGCCACACCTCCGGGACAGGGGGTTACGAGCAGTACTTC.

In its sample, this clone was seen a few times. As DNA, the CDR3 is TGCGCCAGCGGAACCGGGACAGAAGGCTACGAGCAGTACTTC. Translating gives CASGTGTEGYEQYF. This sequence joins TRBV5-1 and TRBJ2-7; 7 positions match TRBD1. This CDR3 is 14 amino acids long. V shed 7 bases, J shed 3 bases, and the junction held 10 bases outside the gene matches. The germline V gene has CDR1 SGHRS and CDR2 YFSETQ.

J is TRBJ2-3 and V is TRBV29-1, with a possible D match to TRBD1 (6 bases). Germline CDR1 is SQVTM and CDR2 is ANQGSEA. This CDR3 region has 15 residues. Trimming pared 3 bases from V and 0 bases from J, leaving 13 bases between. CDR3 region: CSVEGRGQSTDTQYF. Written as DNA, the CDR3 is TGCAGCGTTGAGGGCAGGGGCCAAAGCACAGATACGCAGTATTTT.

The chain carries TRBV2 and TRBJ1-5, with no clear D. Germline lookup yields CDR1 SNHLY and CDR2 FYNNEI. This CDR3 region has 15 residues. Trimming took 5 bases from V and 0 from J, leaving 11 bases between them. CDR3: CASSPGTNSNQPQHF. DNA for the CDR3: TGTGCCAGCAGTCCGGGAACGAATAGCAATCAGCCCCAGCATTTT. Drawing the rest from reference TRBV2 and TRBJ1-5, the complete variable domain is EPEVTQTPSHQVTQMGQEVILRCVPISNHLYFYWYRQILGQKVEFLVSFYNNEISEKSEIFDDQFSVERPDGSNFTLKIRSTKLEDSAMYFCASSPGTNSNQPQHFGDGTRLSIL.

This clone has more than one count but fewer than ten. This chain uses TRBV11-3 with TRBJ2-5; 8 bases map to TRBD1. This CDR3 has 14 residues. Per the germline V gene, CDR1 is SGHNT and CDR2 is YENEEA. J was trimmed by 9 bases and V by 5 bases; bases with no gene match: 11. CDR3 region: CASSPNRGSAAQYF. The CDR3 region has the DNA TGTGCCAGCAGCCCCAACAGGGGGTCAGCGGCCCAGTACTTC.

Written as DNA, the CDR3 is TGTGCCAGCAGTGAACCCGGTAGCAATCAGCCCCAGCATTTT. Protein product: CASSEPGSNQPQHF. J is TRBJ1-5 and V is TRBV6-1; D unresolved. The CDR3 is 14 residues long. Germline-derived CDR1 and CDR2 are MNHNS and SASEGT. V was pared by 2 bases and J by 0 bases, with 5 bases between.

This clone was observed a handful of times. The rearrangement uses TRBV7-9 and TRBJ1-3, with D perhaps TRBD1 (6 bases). From germline, CDR1 is SEHNR and CDR2 FQNEAQ (reference sequence). This CDR3 is built from 14 residues. Trimming stripped 11 bases from V and 0 bases from J, with 14 bases between. The CDR3 protein is CAGLDSHSGNTIYF. In DNA, the CDR3 is TGTGCCGGACTGGACAGCCACTCTGGAAACACCATATATTTT.

The chain's CDR3 is CASSFAAGGMLYEQYF. Here the CDR3 DNA reads TGCGCCAGCAGCTTTGCAGCGGGCGGTATGCTCTACGAGCAGTACTTC. The V gene is TRBV5-1, the J gene TRBJ2-7; tentative D call: TRBD2 (6 bases). Between the trimmed V and J ends, which lost 2 bases and 3 bases, there was a span of 18 bases. The length of the CDR3 is 16 residues. The V gene's germline CDR1 is SGHRS and CDR2 YFSETQ. Full variable domain (remainder filled in from reference TRBV5-1 and TRBJ2-7): KAGVTQTPRYLIKTRGQQVTLSCSPISGHRSVSWYQQTPGQGLQFLFEYFSETQRNKGNFPGRFSGRQFSNSRSEMNVSTLELGDSALYLCASSFAAGGMLYEQYFGPGTRLTVT.

The chain uses TRBV28 and TRBJ2-3, with D perhaps matching TRBD2 (5 bases). The CDR3 has 12 amino acids. Germline lookup yields CDR1 MDHEN and CDR2 SYDVKM. Trimming removed 8 bases from V and 6 bases from J, with 12 bases in between. The CDR3 is CASSPSGDTQYF. The CDR3 bases are TGTGCCAGCTCTCCCTCGGGGGATACGCAGTATTTT.

This chain joins TRBV20-1 and TRBJ2-7; D gene unclear. The germline CDR1 and CDR2 sequences are DFQATT and SNEGSKA (reference sequence). V lost 4 bases and J 3 bases, leaving 7 bases between the germline ends. CDR3 length: 11 amino acids. DNA of the CDR3: TGCAGTGCTATCCCCGGCTACGAGCAGTACTTC. It codes for CSAIPGYEQYF.

The rearrangement links TRBV19 to TRBJ1-3; TRBD1 agrees at 7 bases. Germline V lookup: CDR1 LNHDA, CDR2 SQIVND (reference sequence). This CDR3 contains 19 residues. V trimming: 2 bases; J trimming: 0 bases; junction bases outside the gene matches: 13. DNA of the CDR3: TGTGCCAGTAGTATAACGCACAGGGGACCTAACGACTCTGGAAACACCATATATTTT. Its protein is CASSITHRGPNDSGNTIYF.

This chain connects TRBV18 to TRBJ1-5; possibly TRBD1 for D (6 bases). The ends were cut back, 6 bases at V and 3 bases at J, with 15 bases in the middle. Germline lookup yields CDR1 KGHSH and CDR2 LQKENI. The CDR3 spans 15 residues. CDR3 in amino acids: CASSLGHRVNQPQHF. CDR3 nucleotides: TGTGCCAGCTCGCTGGGCCACAGGGTCAATCAGCCCCAGCATTTT.

This sequence joins TRBV7-9 and TRBJ2-4; 9 positions match TRBD1. CDR1 and CDR2 from the germline V gene are SEHNR and FQNEAQ (reference sequence). The junction had 5 bases not matched to a gene; V was cut back by 4 bases and J by 4 bases. The CDR3 is 15 amino acids. CDR3 sequence reads: CASSSTGTGKNIQYF. The CDR3 DNA reads TGTGCCAGCAGCTCCACCGGGACAGGGAAAAACATTCAGTACTTC.

The rearrangement joins TRBV4-2 to TRBJ1-1; the D gene is possibly TRBD1 (6 bases). Trimming removed 0 bases from V and 5 bases from J, with 19 bases in between. CDR1 is LGHNA, CDR2 YNFKEQ, per germline. The CDR3 is 17 amino acids. This chain's CDR3 is CASSQDSVGGPGTEAFF. Here the CDR3 DNA reads TGTGCCAGCAGCCAAGACTCGGTCGGGGGCCCGGGGACTGAAGCTTTCTTT.

The chain is built from TRBV4-1 and TRBJ2-1, with D possibly TRBD2 on 5 matching bases. Germline-derived CDR1 and CDR2 are MGHRA and YSYEKL. The CDR3 has 16 amino acids. The V end lost 1 base, the J end lost 1 base, and 11 bases lay between the germline ends. The DNA for the CDR3 is TGCGCCAGCAGCCAAGGTCCGGACTTTTCCTACAATGAGCAGTTCTTC. Translating it yields CASSQGPDFSYNEQFF.

The CDR3 here is CASSQGVTSGYTIYF. The CDR3 bases are TGTGCCAGCAGCCAAGGGGTGACGTCAGGCTACACCATATATTTT. The V gene is TRBV11-2, the J gene TRBJ1-3, with D tentatively TRBD1 (5 bases). In germline, CDR1 is SGHAT, CDR2 FQNNGV. This CDR3 contains 15 residues. The V gene lost 5 bases and the J gene lost 8 bases, with 19 bases spanning the gap.

A remark on this clone: This could be a read error, since a much larger clone is one nucleotide away. This chain joins TRBV11-2 and TRBJ2-7; D is undetermined. The CDR3 is 11 amino acids. Germline CDR1 and CDR2: SGHAT and FQNNGV. Trimming stripped 6 bases from V and 3 bases from J, with 6 bases between. The CDR3 DNA sequence: TGTGCCAGCAGACTACACTACGAGCAGTACTTC. Amino acids: CASRLHYEQYF.

J is TRBJ2-2 and V is TRBV11-2; the match to TRBD1 covers 8 bases. V gave up 5 bases and J gave up 4 bases; unmatched junction bases: 6. There are 15 residues in the CDR3. The germline V gene encodes CDR1 SGHAT and CDR2 FQNNGV. DNA for the CDR3: TGTGCCAGCAGCCGGGACAGGCGTTCCACCGGGGAGCTGTTTTTT. This sequence encodes CASSRDRRSTGELFF.

The chain links TRBV19 to TRBJ2-5, with 7 nucleotides matching TRBD1. CDR3 length: 14 amino acids. Trimming cost V 3 bases and J 3 bases; bases outside gene matches: 4. Germline loops: CDR1 LNHDA, CDR2 SQIVND (reference sequence). CDR3 in DNA: TGTGCCAGTAGTATCCGGGACAGAAAAGAGACCCAGTACTTC. It codes for CASSIRDRKETQYF.

V usage is TRBV6-5 and J usage is TRBJ2-1, with TRBD2 matching 10 bases. Germline V gene data show CDR1 as MNHEY and CDR2 as SVGAGI. The junction had 8 bases not matched to a gene; V was cut back by 10 bases and J by 2 bases. This CDR3 has 15 amino acids. The CDR3 sequence is CATRLAGGAYNEQFF. The CDR3 region has the DNA TGTGCCACCCGACTAGCGGGTGGGGCCTACAATGAGCAGTTCTTC.

The chain joins TRBV6-1 to TRBJ1-2; D is ambiguous. Germline V gene lookup returns CDR1 MNHNS and CDR2 SASEGT. Between the trimmed V and J ends, which lost 4 bases and 2 bases, there was a span of 5 bases. The CDR3 runs 12 residues. CDR3 bases: TGTGCCAGCAGTGTGGTCAACTATGGCTACACCTTC. It yields the protein CASSVVNYGYTF.

This chain joins TRBV7-8 and TRBJ2-3; D gene ambiguous. The CDR3 loop spans 14 amino acids. Germline assignment: CDR1 SGHVS and CDR2 FQNEAQ. V lost 3 bases and J lost 6, with 13 bases in between. Here the CDR3 DNA reads TGTGCCAGCAGCTTCTCACAAAGAGGCGATACGCAGTATTTT. Amino acid sequence: CASSFSQRGDTQYF.

This clone appeared a single time. This chain joins TRBV29-1 and TRBJ2-3; either TRBD1 or TRBD2 may fit D (5 bases each). This CDR3 is built from 11 residues. Germline values: CDR1 SQVTM, CDR2 ANQGSEA. The CDR3: CSGGETDTQYF. CDR3 DNA: TGCAGTGGGGGAGAAACAGATACGCAGTATTTT.

The sample holds one count of this clone. The chain recombines TRBV14 with TRBJ2-5; D unresolved. With the DNA end fitting TRBJ2-7 better, the J assignment may be wrong. Germline CDR1 SGHDN, CDR2 FVKESK. This CDR3 is 14 amino acids long. The CDR3, as DNA: TGTGCCAGCAGCCAGCAATCGGGTCCCTACGAGCAGTACTTC. Amino acid sequence: CASSQQSGPYEQYF.

This clone turned up a few times. This chain joins TRBV6-6 and TRBJ2-7, with 9 nucleotides matching TRBD2. CDR1 and CDR2 from the germline V gene are MNHNY and SVGAGI (reference sequence). V dropped 5 bases and J dropped 7; count of bases not matched to a gene: 9. The CDR3 spans 14 residues. The CDR3 nucleotides are TGTGCCAGCAGTACCATAGCGGGAGTCGGGGAGCAGTACTTC. As protein: CASSTIAGVGEQYF.

The chain uses TRBV5-1 and TRBJ2-1; TRBD1 is a possible D gene (6 bases). The CDR3 is 15 amino acids. Trimming removed 0 bases from V and 9 bases from J, with 16 bases in between. CDR1 SGHRS and CDR2 YFSETQ come from the germline V gene. CDR3 coding DNA: TGCGCCAGCAGCTTGGTAGGGGGAAGCGTCGGTGAGCAGTTCTTC. This encodes CASSLVGGSVGEQFF.

The chain uses TRBV25-1 and TRBJ2-7; D might be TRBD2 (6 bases). This CDR3 contains 12 residues. Germline CDR1 reads MGHDK; CDR2 reads SYGVNS. Trimming cost V 2 bases and J 4 bases, with 6 bases left between them. The CDR3 is CASSEREYEQYF. CDR3 coding DNA: TGTGCCAGCAGTGAACGGGAGTACGAGCAGTACTTC.

The DNA for the CDR3 is TGTGCCAGCAGCGTAGCCCTGGGGCTAGATGGGGACGAGCAGTACTTC. Translation: CASSVALGLDGDEQYF. J is TRBJ2-7 and V is TRBV9; D is possibly TRBD1 (5 bases). Trimming pared 0 bases from V and 5 bases from J, leaving 18 bases between. The CDR3 runs to 16 residues. Germline-derived CDR1 and CDR2 are SGDLS and YYNGEE.